The present T cell receptor (beta chain) was sequenced within a study of blood T cell repertoires in COVID-19. Whole-study context: Spain, Italy and the United States supplied samples that represented acute and convalescent COVID-19. From T cells, B-cell-depleted T cells, or PBMCs came the material, which was cDNA or gDNA.

In the original workflow: Amplification with reference gene primers provided the estimates of nucleated cell counts. Assay: immunoSEQ multiplex PCR; the TCRdb copy retains only in-frame clones and omits some. That table furnishes V, J and clone size, whereas the DNA furnished D and trimming. The top ten hold approximately 4.4% of the sample, which has roughly 79,000 clones, roughly 90% seen once. On this clone: At the DNA level, this CDR3 is encoded by other sequences in the same sample as well.

CDR1 and CDR2 from the germline V gene are SGHDT and YYEEEE. The germline V and J ends were trimmed by 3 bases and 3 bases, with 6 bases remaining between them. The CDR3 consists of 12 residues. The sequence was collected from a man in his fifties or sixties with active COVID-19. Specimen: peripheral blood. This sequence joins TRBV5-6 and TRBJ1-2; TRBD1 is a possible D gene (5 bases). CDR3 in DNA: TGTGCCAGCAGCTCGACAGACTATGGCTACACCTTC. It translates to CASSSTDYGYTF.